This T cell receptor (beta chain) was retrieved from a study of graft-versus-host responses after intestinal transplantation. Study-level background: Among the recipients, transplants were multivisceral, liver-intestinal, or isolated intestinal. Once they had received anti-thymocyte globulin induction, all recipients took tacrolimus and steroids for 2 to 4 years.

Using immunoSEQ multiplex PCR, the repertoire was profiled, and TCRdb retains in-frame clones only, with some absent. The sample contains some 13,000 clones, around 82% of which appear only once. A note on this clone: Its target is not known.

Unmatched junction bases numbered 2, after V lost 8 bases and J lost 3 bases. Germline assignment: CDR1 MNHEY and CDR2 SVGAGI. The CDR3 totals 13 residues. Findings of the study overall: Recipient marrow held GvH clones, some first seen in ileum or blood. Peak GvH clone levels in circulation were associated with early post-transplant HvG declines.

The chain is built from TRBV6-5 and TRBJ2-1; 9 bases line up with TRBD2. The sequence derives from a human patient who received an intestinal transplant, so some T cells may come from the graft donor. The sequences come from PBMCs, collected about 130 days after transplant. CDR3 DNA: TGTGCCAGCTCTAGCGGGAACTACAATGAGCAGTTCTTC. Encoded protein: CASSSGNYNEQFF.